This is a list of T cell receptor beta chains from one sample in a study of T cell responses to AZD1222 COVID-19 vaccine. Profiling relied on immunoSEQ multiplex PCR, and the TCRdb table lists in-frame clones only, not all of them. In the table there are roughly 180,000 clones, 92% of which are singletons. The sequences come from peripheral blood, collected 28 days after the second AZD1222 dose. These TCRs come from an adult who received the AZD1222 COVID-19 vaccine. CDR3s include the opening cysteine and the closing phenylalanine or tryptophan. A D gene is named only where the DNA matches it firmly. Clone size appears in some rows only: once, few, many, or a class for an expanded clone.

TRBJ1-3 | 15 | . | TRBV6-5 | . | CASAIPANSGNTIYF | TGTGCCAGCGCTATACCGGCCAACTCTGGAAACACCATATATTTT
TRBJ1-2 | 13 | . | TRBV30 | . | CACNEAGWHGYTF | TGTGCCTGCAACGAGGCAGGGTGGCATGGCTACACCTTC
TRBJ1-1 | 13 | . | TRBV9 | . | CASSIRANTEAFF | TGTGCCAGCAGCATCAGGGCGAACACTGAAGCTTTCTTT
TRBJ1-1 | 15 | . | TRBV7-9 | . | CASSLIQGMNTEAFF | TGTGCCAGCAGCTTAATTCAGGGCATGAACACTGAAGCTTTCTTT
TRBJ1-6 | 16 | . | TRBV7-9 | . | CASSPRELVRGSPLHF | TGTGCCAGCAGCCCCCGAGAGTTGGTCCGGGGATCACCCCTCCACTTT
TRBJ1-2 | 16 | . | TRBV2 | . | CASSEGWARWNYGYTF | TGTGCCAGCAGTGAAGGTTGGGCCCGATGGAACTATGGCTACACCTTC
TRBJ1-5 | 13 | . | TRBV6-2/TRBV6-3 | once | CASSSGVRGPQHF | TGTGCCAGCAGTAGTGGGGTCCGCGGGCCCCAGCATTTT
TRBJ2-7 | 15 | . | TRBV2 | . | CASTEPAGMGYEQYF | TGTGCCAGCACTGAACCCGCAGGGATGGGCTACGAGCAGTACTTC
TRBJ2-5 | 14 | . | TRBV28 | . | CASSFPWRKETQYF | TGTGCCAGCAGTTTCCCCTGGAGGAAGGAGACCCAGTACTTC
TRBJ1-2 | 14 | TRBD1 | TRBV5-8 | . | CASSFRTGQGGYTF | TGTGCCAGCAGCTTCCGGACAGGCCAAGGGGGCTACACCTTC
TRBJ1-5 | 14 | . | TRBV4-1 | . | CASSPTVYTQPQHF | TGCGCCAGCAGCCCCACAGTCTATACTCAGCCCCAGCATTTT
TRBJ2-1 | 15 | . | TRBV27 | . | CASSLSVPGPDEQFF | TGTGCCAGCAGTCTCTCAGTCCCGGGACCCGATGAGCAGTTCTTC
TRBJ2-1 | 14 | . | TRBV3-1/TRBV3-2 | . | CASSQGAEGGSQFF | TGTGCCAGCAGCCAAGGCGCCGAGGGGGGCTCGCAGTTCTTC
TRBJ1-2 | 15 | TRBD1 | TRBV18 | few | CASSPGQGPNYGYTF | TGTGCCAGCTCACCGGGACAGGGGCCTAACTATGGCTACACCTTC
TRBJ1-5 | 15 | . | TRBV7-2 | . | CASSAAGRDNQPQHF | TGTGCCAGCAGCGCGGCGGGAAGAGACAATCAGCCCCAGCATTTT
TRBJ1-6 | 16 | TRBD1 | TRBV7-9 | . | CASSSDRGPYNSPLHF | TGTGCCAGCAGCTCCGACAGGGGCCCCTATAATTCACCCCTCCACTTT
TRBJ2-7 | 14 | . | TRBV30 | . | CAWSVGLNPYEQYF | TGTGCCTGGAGTGTGGGACTCAACCCCTACGAGCAGTACTTC
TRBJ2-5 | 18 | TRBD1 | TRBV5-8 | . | CASPKPPRQGPFGETQYF | TGTGCCAGCCCCAAACCTCCGAGACAGGGGCCGTTTGGGGAGACCCAGTACTTC
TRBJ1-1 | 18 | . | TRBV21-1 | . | CASSKGGVRLGVNTEAFF | TGTGCCAGCAGCAAAGGGGGCGTGCGGCTGGGGGTGAACACTGAAGCTTTCTTT
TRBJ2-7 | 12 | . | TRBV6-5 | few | CASSYGPGVEYF | TGTGCCAGCAGTTACGGGCCAGGGGTAGAGTACTTC
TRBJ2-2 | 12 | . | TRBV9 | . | CASSVVRGELFF | TGTGCCAGCAGCGTAGTCCGCGGGGAGCTGTTTTTT
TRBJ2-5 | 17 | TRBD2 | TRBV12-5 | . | CASGLGTSGAIGETQYF | TGTGCTAGTGGTCTAGGGACTAGCGGGGCCATTGGAGAGACCCAGTACTTC
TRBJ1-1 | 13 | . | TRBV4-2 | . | CASSQGYGGEAFF | TGTGCCAGCAGCCAAGGATACGGGGGTGAAGCTTTCTTT
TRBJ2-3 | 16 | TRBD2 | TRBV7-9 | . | CASSFLSSGRTDTQYF | TGTGCCAGCAGCTTCCTATCTAGCGGGCGCACAGATACGCAGTATTTT
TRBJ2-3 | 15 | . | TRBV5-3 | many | CARSFDRPSTDTQYF | TGTGCCAGAAGCTTCGACAGGCCTAGCACAGATACGCAGTATTTT
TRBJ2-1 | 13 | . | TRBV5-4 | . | CASSGNSGRWEFF | TGTGCCAGCAGCGGCAATAGCGGCCGCTGGGAGTTCTTC
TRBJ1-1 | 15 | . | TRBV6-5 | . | CASSYSEGGDGRAFF | TGTGCCAGCAGTTACTCGGAGGGTGGGGATGGTAGAGCTTTCTTT
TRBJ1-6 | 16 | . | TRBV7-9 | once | CASSLSPRVRNSPLHF | TGTGCCAGCAGCTTATCCCCCAGAGTAAGGAATTCACCCCTCCACTTT
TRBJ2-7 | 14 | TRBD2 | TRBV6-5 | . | CASTWEGSSYEQYF | TGTGCCAGCACCTGGGAGGGGAGCTCCTACGAGCAGTACTTC
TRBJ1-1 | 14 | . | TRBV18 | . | CASSPATLNTEAFF | TGTGCCAGCTCACCGGCCACTTTGAACACTGAAGCTTTCTTT
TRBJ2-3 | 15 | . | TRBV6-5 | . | CASSRDRGTGDTQYF | TGTGCCAGCAGTCGGGACCGGGGTACGGGAGATACGCAGTATTTT
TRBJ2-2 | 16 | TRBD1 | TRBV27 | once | CASSFIPGQGAGELFF | TGTGCCAGCAGTTTTATTCCGGGACAGGGGGCCGGGGAGCTGTTTTTT
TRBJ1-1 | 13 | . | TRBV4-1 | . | CASSQLSGPEAFF | TGCGCCAGCAGCCAACTCTCGGGGCCTGAAGCTTTCTTT
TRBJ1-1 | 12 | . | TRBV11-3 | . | CASSLDNTEAFF | TGTGCCAGCAGCTTAGACAACACTGAAGCTTTCTTT
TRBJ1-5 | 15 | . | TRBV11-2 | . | CASSLERGGNQPQHF | TGTGCCAGCAGCTTAGAAAGGGGCGGCAATCAGCCCCAGCATTTT
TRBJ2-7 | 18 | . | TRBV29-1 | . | CSVEGAGQGDTSSYEQYF | TGCAGCGTTGAAGGGGCGGGGCAGGGGGATACTAGCTCCTACGAGCAGTACTTC
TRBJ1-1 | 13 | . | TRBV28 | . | CASSFPGVTEAFF | TGTGCCAGCAGTTTCCCGGGGGTCACTGAAGCTTTCTTT
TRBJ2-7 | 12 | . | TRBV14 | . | CASSQGGYEQYF | TGTGCCAGCAGCCAAGGGGGGTACGAGCAGTACTTC
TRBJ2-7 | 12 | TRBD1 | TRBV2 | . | CASRLDRYEQYF | TGTGCCAGCAGGCTGGACAGGTACGAGCAGTACTTC
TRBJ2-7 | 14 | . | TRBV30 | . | CAWRRQANLGEQYF | TGTGCCTGGAGAAGACAGGCCAACCTGGGAGAGCAGTACTTC
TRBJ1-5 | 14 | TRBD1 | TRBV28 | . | CASSSRTGAQPQHF | TGTGCCAGCAGTTCACGGACAGGGGCCCAGCCCCAGCATTTT
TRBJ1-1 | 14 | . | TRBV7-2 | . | CASSSGQMNTEAFF | TGTGCCAGCAGCTCTGGACAGATGAACACTGAAGCTTTCTTT
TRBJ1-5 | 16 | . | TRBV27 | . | CASSSSGTPYNQPQHF | TGTGCCAGCAGTTCCTCCGGGACCCCGTATAATCAGCCCCAGCATTTT
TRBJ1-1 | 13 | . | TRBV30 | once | CAWSVDTNTEAFF | TGTGCCTGGAGTGTCGACACGAACACTGAAGCTTTCTTT
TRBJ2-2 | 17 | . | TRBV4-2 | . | CASSPKSWEPNTGELFF | TGTGCCAGCAGCCCCAAGTCCTGGGAACCGAACACCGGGGAGCTGTTTTTT
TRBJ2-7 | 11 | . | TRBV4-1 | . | CASSQDYEQYF | TGCGCCAGCAGCCAGGACTACGAGCAGTACTTC
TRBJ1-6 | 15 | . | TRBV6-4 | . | CASSSRVSYNSPLHF | TGTGCCAGCAGTAGTAGGGTCTCCTATAATTCACCCCTCCACTTT
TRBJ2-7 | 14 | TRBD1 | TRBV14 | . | CASSPTGYSYEQYF | TGTGCCAGCAGCCCGACAGGGTACTCCTACGAGCAGTACTTC
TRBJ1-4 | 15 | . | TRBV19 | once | CASADSPGGREKLFF | TGTGCCAGTGCGGACTCCCCGGGGGGTCGGGAAAAACTGTTTTTT
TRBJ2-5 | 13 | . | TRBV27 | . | CASSARSQETQYF | TGTGCCAGCAGTGCCCGGTCGCAAGAGACCCAGTACTTC
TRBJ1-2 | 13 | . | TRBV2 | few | CARQAGQNYGYTF | TGTGCCAGACAGGCGGGACAAAACTATGGCTACACCTTC
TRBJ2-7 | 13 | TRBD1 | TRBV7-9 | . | CASSTGGEYEQYF | TGTGCCAGCAGCACAGGGGGCGAATACGAGCAGTACTTC
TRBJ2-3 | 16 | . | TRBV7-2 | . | CASSLGTLAGIDTQYF | TGTGCCAGCAGCTTAGGGACACTAGCCGGGATAGATACGCAGTATTTT